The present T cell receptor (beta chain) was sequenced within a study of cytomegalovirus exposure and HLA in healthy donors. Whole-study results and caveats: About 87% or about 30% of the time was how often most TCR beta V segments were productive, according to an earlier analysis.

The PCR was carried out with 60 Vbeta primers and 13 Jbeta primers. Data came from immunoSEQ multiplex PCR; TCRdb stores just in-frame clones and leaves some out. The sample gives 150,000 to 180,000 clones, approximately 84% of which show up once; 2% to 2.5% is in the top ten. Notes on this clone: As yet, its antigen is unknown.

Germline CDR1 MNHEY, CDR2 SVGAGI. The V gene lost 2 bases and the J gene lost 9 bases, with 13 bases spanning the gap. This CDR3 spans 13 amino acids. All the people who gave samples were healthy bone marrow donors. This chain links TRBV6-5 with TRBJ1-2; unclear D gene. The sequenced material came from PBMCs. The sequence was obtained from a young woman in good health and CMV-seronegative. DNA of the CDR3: TGTGCCAGCAGTTACGGGCCTGCTCGAAGCTACACCTTC. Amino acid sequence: CASSYGPARSYTF.